The rows below give T cell receptor beta chains drawn from one sample of a study of Ad26.COV2.S vaccination and SARS-CoV-2 variants. TCRdb's copy holds only in-frame clones and misses some; the assay was immunoSEQ multiplex PCR. Among hundreds of thousands of clones listed, roughly nine tenths were seen once. The sequenced sample was peripheral blood, obtained in a trial of Ad26.COV2.S vaccine versus placebo. The receptors stem from a person aged 18-65 years who received the Ad26.COV2.S COVID-19 vaccine or a placebo. CDR3s include the opening cysteine and the closing phenylalanine or tryptophan. D genes are given only for firm matches. Some rows mark clone size as missing; the rest say once, few, many or name a class of expanded clone.

v_gene	d_gene	abundance	j_gene	CDR3aa	CDR3nt
TRBV3-1/TRBV3-2	TRBD2	.	TRBJ2-5	CASSRSLAGGEETQYF	TGTGCCAGCAGCCGATCACTAGCGGGGGGCGAAGAGACCCAGTACTTC
TRBV11-3	TRBD2	.	TRBJ2-2	CASSQGVAGVHLSNTGELFF	TGTGCCAGCAGCCAGGGGGTAGCGGGAGTCCACTTATCGAACACCGGGGAGCTGTTTTTT
TRBV4-2	.	.	TRBJ2-5	CASSQEVRSGRETQYF	TGTGCCAGCAGCCAAGAAGTCCGCTCGGGGAGGGAGACCCAGTACTTC
TRBV7-2	.	.	TRBJ1-1	CASSFAGANTEAFF	TGTGCCAGCAGCTTCGCAGGGGCGAACACTGAAGCTTTCTTT
TRBV29-1	.	once	TRBJ1-5	CSVAGGEAQHF	TGCAGCGTTGCGGGGGGAGAGGCCCAGCATTTT
TRBV25-1	.	.	TRBJ1-4	CASSESEQGREKLFF	TGTGCCAGCAGTGAATCCGAACAGGGTCGGGAAAAACTGTTTTTT
TRBV7-9	.	.	TRBJ2-1	CASSLVATGHNEQFF	TGTGCCAGCAGCTTAGTCGCGACCGGGCACAATGAGCAGTTCTTC
TRBV9	.	once	TRBJ2-5	CASSVASRETQYF	TGTGCCAGCAGCGTAGCCAGCCGTGAGACCCAGTACTTC
TRBV19	TRBD1	few	TRBJ1-1	CASSIQGAPEAFF	TGTGCCAGTAGTATACAGGGGGCCCCTGAAGCTTTCTTT
TRBV12-3/TRBV12-4	TRBD2	.	TRBJ2-5	CASSLSGVETQYF	TGTGCCAGCAGTTTAAGCGGGGTTGAGACCCAGTACTTC
TRBV18	.	once	TRBJ1-1	CASSDKGGTEAFF	TGTGCCAGCTCGGATAAGGGGGGGACTGAAGCTTTCTTT
TRBV30	.	.	TRBJ2-1	CAGLLGFSYNEQFF	TGTGCCGGCTTACTAGGGTTCTCCTACAATGAGCAGTTCTTC
TRBV2	.	.	TRBJ2-2	CASSVEGVLTGELFF	TGTGCCAGCAGCGTGGAGGGGGTTCTCACCGGGGAGCTGTTTTTT
TRBV6-5	.	once	TRBJ1-4	CASSLQGPEKKLFF	TGTGCCAGCAGTTTACAGGGACCCGAGAAAAAACTGTTTTTT
TRBV7-9	.	.	TRBJ2-6	CASSLAGFSGANVLTF	TGTGCCAGCAGCTTAGCCGGATTCTCTGGGGCCAACGTCCTGACTTTC
TRBV3-1/TRBV3-2	.	.	TRBJ1-6	CASSPPPGLGGNSPLHF	TGTGCCAGCAGCCCTCCTCCGGGACTCGGAGGAAATTCACCCCTCCACTTT
TRBV19	TRBD1	.	TRBJ1-2	CASSRTGIGYGYTF	TGTGCCAGTAGCCGGACAGGGATCGGCTATGGCTACACCTTC
TRBV2	TRBD1	.	TRBJ2-2	CAGADRVTGELFF	TGTGCCGGGGCGGACAGGGTAACCGGGGAGCTGTTTTTT
TRBV12-3/TRBV12-4	.	.	TRBJ1-2	CASSSQVSYGYTF	TGTGCCAGCAGCTCACAGGTTTCCTATGGCTACACCTTC
TRBV29-1	.	.	TRBJ2-1	CSVVGYNEQFF	TGCAGCGTTGTAGGTTACAATGAGCAGTTCTTC
TRBV7-2	.	.	TRBJ2-3	CASSLAGGTDTQYF	TGTGCCAGCAGCTTAGCCGGGGGCACGGATACGCAGTATTTT
TRBV19	TRBD2	.	TRBJ2-5	CASSARTSGGQETQYF	TGTGCCAGTAGTGCCCGGACTAGCGGGGGACAAGAGACCCAGTACTTC